This TCR beta chain was captured in a study of persistence of HIV-infected CD4 T cells. Germline assignment: CDR1 MGHDK and CDR2 SYGVNS. This CDR3 comprises 18 residues. The germline V and J ends were trimmed by 1 base and 5 bases, with 23 bases remaining between them. Worth noting for this clone: Its antigen is undetermined.

Cells were stimulated nonspecifically with anti-CD3/anti-CD28 magnetic beads. Sorting selected CD4+ T cells upregulating both CD40 ligand and CD69. This was the immunoSEQ version 4 assay in survey mode. Method: immunoSEQ multiplex PCR; TCRdb's copy keeps in-frame clones and lacks some. The sample comprises more than 30,000 clones, 80% to 90% of which are singletons, and 1.3% rests with the top ten. This TCR came from an adult man with HIV who was CMV-seropositive. Sample: CD4+ T cells sorted from PBMCs after approximately 19-hour stimulation, taken from a patient who received antiretroviral therapy. The chain combines TRBV25-1 with TRBJ2-5; D may be TRBD1 (5 bases). The CDR3 nucleotides read TGTGCCAGCAGTGAATCACTTAGGGCACAGGACCTTAGGGAGACCCAGTACTTC. This encodes CASSESLRAQDLRETQYF. Together with reference TRBV25-1 and TRBJ2-5, the CDR3 gives the full variable domain: EADIYQTPRYLVIGTGKKITLECSQTMGHDKMYWYQQDPGMELHLIHYSYGVNSTEKGDLSSESTVSRIRTEHFPLTLESARPSHTSQYLCASSESLRAQDLRETQYFGPGTRLLVL.